The 8 T cell receptor beta chains in this list originate from one sample, sequenced in a study of blood T cell repertoires in COVID-19. Some clones are missing from TCRdb's copy, which holds only in-frame ones; the method was immunoSEQ multiplex PCR. The sample shows around 310,000 clones, nearly 90% of them seen only once. Input material: PBMCs or T cells enriched from blood (not recorded which). The receptors originated from a woman between 25 and 40 years old who had recovered from COVID-19.

The J gene is TRBJ2-2, the V gene TRBV25-1; weak D call: TRBD1 (9 bases). Trimming left V 6 bases short and J 4 bases short, with 18 bases between. Germline loops: CDR1 MGHDK, CDR2 SYGVNS. The CDR3 has 16 residues. CDR3 DNA: TGTGCCAGCAGACCACAGGGGGCGGGGGGCACCGGGGAGCTGTTTTTT. Encoded protein: CASRPQGAGGTGELFF.

This clone was found once. The chain recombines TRBV6-1 with TRBJ2-7; TRBD1 might be the D (5 bases). The CDR3 is made up of 12 amino acids. V shed 1 base and J shed 7 bases, with 8 bases lying between them. Germline assignment: CDR1 MNHNS and CDR2 SASEGT. The CDR3, as DNA: TGTGCCAGCAGTGAAGTCCAGGGTGAGCAGTACTTC. Amino acids: CASSEVQGEQYF.

This chain connects TRBV7-8 to TRBJ1-3; 7 bases agree with TRBD1. Germline CDR1 reads SGHVS; CDR2 reads FQNEAQ. The CDR3 contains 16 residues. The trim removed 6 bases at V and 3 bases at J, leaving 11 bases unmatched. The CDR3: CASREGRTGFGNTIYF. The CDR3 DNA is TGTGCCAGCAGAGAGGGGCGGACAGGATTTGGAAACACCATATATTTT.

V gene TRBV3-1 (or the pseudogene TRBV3-2) combines with J gene TRBJ2-1; D uncertain. V dropped 1 base and J dropped 3 bases, with 7 bases sitting between them. The CDR3 consists of 14 residues. Germline CDR1 LGHDT, CDR2 YNNKEL (reference sequence). CDR3 sequence (DNA): TGTGCCAGCAGCCAAGTTGCAGGCTACAATGAGCAGTTCTTC. Its translation: CASSQVAGYNEQFF.

This chain uses TRBV9 with TRBJ2-7, with 7 nucleotides matching TRBD2. Germline V gene lookup returns CDR1 SGDLS and CDR2 YYNGEE. With V trimmed by 0 bases and J by 6 bases, 12 bases remained unmatched. The CDR3 runs 16 residues. In nucleotides, the CDR3 is TGTGCCAGCAGCGTAGGATGGCTAGCGGCACGTATCGAGCAGTACTTC. It specifies CASSVGWLAARIEQYF.

The chain uses TRBV29-1 and TRBJ2-4, with 7 bases matching TRBD1. The V and J ends lost 4 bases and 6 bases, in that order; junction bases with no gene match: 12. Germline V CDR1 and CDR2: SQVTM, ANQGSEA. The CDR3 is 15 amino acids. CDR3 region: CSVVVWGTVRNIQYF. The DNA for the CDR3 is TGCAGCGTTGTCGTGTGGGGGACAGTCAGAAACATTCAGTACTTC.

The chain links TRBV10-2 to TRBJ2-7, with 8 bases lining up with TRBD2. CDR1 WSHSY and CDR2 SAAADI come from the germline V gene. This CDR3 contains 14 residues. With 6 bases clipped from V and 6 bases from J, the junction kept 10 bases outside the gene matches. As DNA, the CDR3 is TGCGCCAGCAGCGGGACTAGGCTTTTCAGCGAGCAGTACTTC. Translating gives CASSGTRLFSEQYF.

The sample holds a few counts of this clone. The gene calls are TRBV6-1 and TRBJ1-6; D remains unclear. The V gene lost 2 bases and the J gene lost 10 bases, with 12 bases spanning the gap. CDR3 size: 14 residues. Per germline, CDR1 MNHNS and CDR2 SASEGT. The CDR3, as DNA: TGTGCCAGCAGTGAACCAGTTATCCGCTCACCCCTCCACTTT. This codes for CASSEPVIRSPLHF.